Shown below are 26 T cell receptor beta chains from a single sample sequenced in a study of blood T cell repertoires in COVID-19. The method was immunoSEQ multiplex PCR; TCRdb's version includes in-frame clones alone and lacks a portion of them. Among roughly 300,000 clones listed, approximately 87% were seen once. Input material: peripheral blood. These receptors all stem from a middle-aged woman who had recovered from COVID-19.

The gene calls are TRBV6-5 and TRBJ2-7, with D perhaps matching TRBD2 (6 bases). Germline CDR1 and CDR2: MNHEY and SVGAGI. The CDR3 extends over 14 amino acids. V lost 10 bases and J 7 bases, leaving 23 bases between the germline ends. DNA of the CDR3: TGTGCCACTCAACGGGGGACGAAGTACGGGGAGCAGTACTTC. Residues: CATQRGTKYGEQYF.

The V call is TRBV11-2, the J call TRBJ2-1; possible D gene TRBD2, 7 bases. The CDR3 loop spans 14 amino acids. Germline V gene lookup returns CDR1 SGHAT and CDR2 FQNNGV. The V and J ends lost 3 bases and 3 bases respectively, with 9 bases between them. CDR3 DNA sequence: TGTGCCAGCAGCTTGCGGGGGCTCTACAATGAGCAGTTCTTC. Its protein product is CASSLRGLYNEQFF. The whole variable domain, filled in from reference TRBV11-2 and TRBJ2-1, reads EAGVAQSPRYKIIEKRQSVAFWCNPISGHATLYWYQQILGQGPKLLIQFQNNGVVDDSQLPKDRFSAERLKGVDSTLKIQPAKLEDSAVYLCASSLRGLYNEQFFGPGTRLTVL.

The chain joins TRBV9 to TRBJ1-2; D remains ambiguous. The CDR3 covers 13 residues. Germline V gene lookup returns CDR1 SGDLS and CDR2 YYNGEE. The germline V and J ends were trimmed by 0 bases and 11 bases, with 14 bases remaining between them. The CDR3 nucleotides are TGTGCCAGCAGCGTAGGAAGACCCGGCGGGTACACCTTC. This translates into CASSVGRPGGYTF.

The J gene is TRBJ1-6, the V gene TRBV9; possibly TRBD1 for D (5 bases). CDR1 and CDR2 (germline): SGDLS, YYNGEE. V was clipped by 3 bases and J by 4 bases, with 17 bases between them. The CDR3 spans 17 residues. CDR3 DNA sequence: TGTGCCAGCAGCGGGCCGGACCTGGGACTTTATAATTCACCCCTCCACTTT. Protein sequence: CASSGPDLGLYNSPLHF.

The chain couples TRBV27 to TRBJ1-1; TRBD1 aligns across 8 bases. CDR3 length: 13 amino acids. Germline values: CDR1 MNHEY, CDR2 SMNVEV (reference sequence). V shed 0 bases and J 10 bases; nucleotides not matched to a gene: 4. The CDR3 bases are TGTGCCAGCAGTTTATCGGCCAGGGGGCCAGCTTTCTTT. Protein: CASSLSARGPAFF.

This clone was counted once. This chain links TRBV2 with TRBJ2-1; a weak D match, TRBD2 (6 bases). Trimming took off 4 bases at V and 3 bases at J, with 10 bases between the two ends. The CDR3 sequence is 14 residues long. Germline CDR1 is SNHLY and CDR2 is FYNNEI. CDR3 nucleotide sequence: TGTGCCAGCAGTGGGGGGGAGATCTACAATGAGCAGTTCTTC. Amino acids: CASSGGEIYNEQFF.

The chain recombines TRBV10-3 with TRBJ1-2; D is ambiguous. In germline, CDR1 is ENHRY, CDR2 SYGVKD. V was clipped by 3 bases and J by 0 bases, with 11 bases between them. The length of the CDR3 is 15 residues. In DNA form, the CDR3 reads TGTGCCATCAGTGACGTCCGGGGAGCTAACTATGGCTACACCTTC. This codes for CAISDVRGANYGYTF.

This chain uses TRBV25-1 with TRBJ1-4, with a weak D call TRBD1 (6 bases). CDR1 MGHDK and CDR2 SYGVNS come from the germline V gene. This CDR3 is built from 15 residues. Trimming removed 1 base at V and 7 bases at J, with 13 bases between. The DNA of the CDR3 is TGTGCCAGCAGTGAATGGAGGGGGGGGAGTGAAAAACTGTTTTTT. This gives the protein CASSEWRGGSEKLFF.

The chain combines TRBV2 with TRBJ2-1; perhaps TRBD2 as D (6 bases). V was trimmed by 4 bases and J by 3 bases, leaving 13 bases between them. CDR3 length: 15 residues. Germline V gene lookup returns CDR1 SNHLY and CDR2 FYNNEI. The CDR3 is CASSANLSGYNEQFF. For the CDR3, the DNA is TGTGCCAGCAGTGCTAACCTTAGCGGCTACAATGAGCAGTTCTTC.

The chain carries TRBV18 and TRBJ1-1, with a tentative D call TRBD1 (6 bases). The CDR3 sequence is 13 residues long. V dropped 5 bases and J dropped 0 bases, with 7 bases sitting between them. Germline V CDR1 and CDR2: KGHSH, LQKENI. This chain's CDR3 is CASSRTVNTEAFF. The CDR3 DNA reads TGTGCCAGCTCAAGGACAGTGAACACTGAAGCTTTCTTT.

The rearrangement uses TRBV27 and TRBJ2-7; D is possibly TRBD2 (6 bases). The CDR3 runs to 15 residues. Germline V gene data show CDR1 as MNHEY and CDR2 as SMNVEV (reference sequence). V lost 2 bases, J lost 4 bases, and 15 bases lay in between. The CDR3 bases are TGTGCCAGCAGTTTAAATCCGGGACTGATATACGAGCAGTACTTC. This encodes CASSLNPGLIYEQYF.

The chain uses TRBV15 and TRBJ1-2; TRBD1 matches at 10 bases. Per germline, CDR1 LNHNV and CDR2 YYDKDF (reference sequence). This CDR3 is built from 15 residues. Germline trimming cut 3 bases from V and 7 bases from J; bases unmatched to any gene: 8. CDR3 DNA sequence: TGTGCCACCAGCAGGGGGGAGACAGGGGGCTTTGGCTACACCTTC. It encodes CATSRGETGGFGYTF.

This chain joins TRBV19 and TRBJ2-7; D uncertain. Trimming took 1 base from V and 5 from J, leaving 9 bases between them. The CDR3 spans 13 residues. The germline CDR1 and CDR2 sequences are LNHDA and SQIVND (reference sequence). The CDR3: CASSIVSSHEQYF. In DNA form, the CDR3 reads TGTGCCAGTAGTATAGTATCAAGCCACGAGCAGTACTTC.

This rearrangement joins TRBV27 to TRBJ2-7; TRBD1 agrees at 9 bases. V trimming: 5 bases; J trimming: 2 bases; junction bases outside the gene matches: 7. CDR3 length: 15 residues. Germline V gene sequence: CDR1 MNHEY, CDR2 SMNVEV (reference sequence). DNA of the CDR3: TGTGCCAGCAGTCCGGGACAGGGCTTCGCCTACGAGCAGTACTTC. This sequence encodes CASSPGQGFAYEQYF.

The CDR3 region has the DNA TGCGCCAGCAGCCAAGGAACGGGGGGACGCGAGCAGTTCTTC. This sequence encodes CASSQGTGGREQFF. This rearrangement joins TRBV4-1 to TRBJ2-1; 7 bases match TRBD2. Per the germline V gene, CDR1 is MGHRA and CDR2 is YSYEKL. The CDR3 runs 14 residues. V lost 1 base to trimming and J lost 10 bases; unmatched junction nucleotides: 7.

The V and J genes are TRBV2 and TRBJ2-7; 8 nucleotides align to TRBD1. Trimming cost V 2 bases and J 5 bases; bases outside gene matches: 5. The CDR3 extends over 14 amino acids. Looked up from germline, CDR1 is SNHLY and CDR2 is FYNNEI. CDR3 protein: CASSELQGAHEQYF. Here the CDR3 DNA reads TGTGCCAGCAGTGAACTCCAGGGGGCCCACGAGCAGTACTTC.

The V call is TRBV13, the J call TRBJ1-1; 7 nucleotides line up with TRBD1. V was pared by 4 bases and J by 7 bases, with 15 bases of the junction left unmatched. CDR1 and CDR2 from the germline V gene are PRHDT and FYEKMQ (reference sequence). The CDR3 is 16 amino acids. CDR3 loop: CASSYMGRTGGYEAFF. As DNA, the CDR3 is TGTGCCAGCAGCTACATGGGACGGACAGGCGGTTATGAAGCTTTCTTT.

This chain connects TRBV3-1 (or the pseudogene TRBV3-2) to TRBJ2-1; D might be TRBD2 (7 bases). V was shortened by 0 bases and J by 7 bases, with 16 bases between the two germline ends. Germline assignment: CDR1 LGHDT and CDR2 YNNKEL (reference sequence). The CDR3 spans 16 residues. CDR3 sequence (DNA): TGTGCCAGCAGCCAAGATTGGGGGGGGCCAGAAAATGAGCAGTTCTTC. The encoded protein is CASSQDWGGPENEQFF.

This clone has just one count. CDR3 bases: TGTGCCAGCAGCTCGGGACAGATTAATTCACCCCTCCACTTT. It codes for CASSSGQINSPLHF. The rearrangement links TRBV9 to TRBJ1-6; 7 bases fit TRBD1. CDR1 and CDR2 from the germline V gene are SGDLS and YYNGEE. V was clipped by 4 bases and J by 6 bases; unmatched bases: 4. The CDR3 is made up of 14 amino acids.

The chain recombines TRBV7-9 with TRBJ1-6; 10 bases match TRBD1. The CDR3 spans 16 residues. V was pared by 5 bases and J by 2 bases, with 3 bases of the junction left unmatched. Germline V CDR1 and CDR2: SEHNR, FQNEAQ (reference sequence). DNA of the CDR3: TGTGCCAGCAGCCAGACAGGGGGCACCTATAATTCACCCCTCCACTTT. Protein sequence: CASSQTGGTYNSPLHF.

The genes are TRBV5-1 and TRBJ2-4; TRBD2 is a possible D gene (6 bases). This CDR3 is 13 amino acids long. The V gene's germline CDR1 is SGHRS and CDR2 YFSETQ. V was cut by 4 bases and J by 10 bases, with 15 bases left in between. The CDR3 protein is CASSGGGSGIQYF. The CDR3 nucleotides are TGCGCCAGCAGCGGTGGAGGGTCCGGGATTCAGTACTTC.

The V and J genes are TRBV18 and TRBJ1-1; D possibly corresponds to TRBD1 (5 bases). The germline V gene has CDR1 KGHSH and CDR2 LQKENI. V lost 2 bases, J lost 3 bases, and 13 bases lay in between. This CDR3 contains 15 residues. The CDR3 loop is CASSPRQGLDTEAFF. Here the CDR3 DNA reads TGTGCCAGCTCACCAAGGCAGGGCCTTGACACTGAAGCTTTCTTT.

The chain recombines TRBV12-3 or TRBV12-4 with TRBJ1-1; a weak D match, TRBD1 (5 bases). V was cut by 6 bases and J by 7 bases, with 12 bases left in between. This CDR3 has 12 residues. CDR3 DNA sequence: TGTGCCAGCAGGATACGGGACTGTGAAGCTTTCTTT. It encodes CASRIRDCEAFF.

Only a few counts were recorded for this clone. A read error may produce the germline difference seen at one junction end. CDR3 region: CASSQDRRIKNF. The CDR3 DNA reads as TGTGCCAGCAGCCAAGACAGGCGAATAAAAAACTTC. This chain links TRBV14 with TRBJ2-5; D gene ambiguous. This CDR3 is 12 amino acids long. CDR1 and CDR2 (germline): SGHDN, FVKESK.

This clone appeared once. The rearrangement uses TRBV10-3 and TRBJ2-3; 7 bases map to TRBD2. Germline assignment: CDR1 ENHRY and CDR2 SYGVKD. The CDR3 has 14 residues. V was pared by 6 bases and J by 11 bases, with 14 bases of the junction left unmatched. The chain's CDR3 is CAIRDLADALGQYF. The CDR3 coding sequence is TGTGCCATCAGGGACCTAGCGGACGCATTGGGGCAGTATTTT.

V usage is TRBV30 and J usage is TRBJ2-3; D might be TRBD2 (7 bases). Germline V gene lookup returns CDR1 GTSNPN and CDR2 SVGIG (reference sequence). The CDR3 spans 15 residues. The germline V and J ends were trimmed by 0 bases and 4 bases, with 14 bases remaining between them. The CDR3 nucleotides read TGTGCCTGGAGTGTAGGGGGGGCCCGGGCAGATACGCAGTATTTT. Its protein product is CAWSVGGARADTQYF.